This TCR beta chain stems from a study of identical twins. One entry per CDR3 protein results from TCRdb running MiXCR on the 5' RACE reads. The sample lists roughly 690,000 distinct CDR3 sequences; around 6% were seen once. Concerning this clonotype itself: No antigen is known for it.

Study conclusions and caveats: Out-of-frame alpha sequences shared by twins were enriched for low generation probability.

Trimming took 4 bases from V and 2 from J, leaving 10 bases between them. The CDR3 sequence is 14 residues long. CDR1 is KGHDR and CDR2 is SFDVKD in the germline V gene. V is TRBV24-1 and J is TRBJ1-2; perhaps TRBD1 as D (5 bases). The sample was naive T cells sorted from blood. The sequence came from a man between 18 and 35 years old in good health. DNA of the CDR3: TGTGCCACCAGTGACTCGGGACGGAACTATGGCTACACCTTC. This translates into CATSDSGRNYGYTF.